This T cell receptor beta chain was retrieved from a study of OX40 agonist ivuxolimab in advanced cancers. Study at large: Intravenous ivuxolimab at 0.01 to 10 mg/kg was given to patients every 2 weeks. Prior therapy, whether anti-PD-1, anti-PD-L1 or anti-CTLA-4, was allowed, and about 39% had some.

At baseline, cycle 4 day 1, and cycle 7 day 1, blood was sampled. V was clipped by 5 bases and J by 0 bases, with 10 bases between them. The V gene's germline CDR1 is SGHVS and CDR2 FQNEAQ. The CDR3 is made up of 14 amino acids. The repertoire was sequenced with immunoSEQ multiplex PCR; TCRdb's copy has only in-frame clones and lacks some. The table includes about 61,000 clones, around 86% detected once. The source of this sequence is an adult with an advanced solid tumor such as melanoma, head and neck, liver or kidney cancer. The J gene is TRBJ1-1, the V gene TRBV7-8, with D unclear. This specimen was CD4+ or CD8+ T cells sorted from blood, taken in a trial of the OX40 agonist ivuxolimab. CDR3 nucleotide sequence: TGTGCCAGCAGCACAAGACCGGTGAACACTGAAGCTTTCTTT. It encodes CASSTRPVNTEAFF.